The rows below give T cell receptor beta chains drawn from one sample of a study of control samples from healthy donors and cancer patients. TCRdb's table, derived via immunoSEQ multiplex PCR, lists solely in-frame clones and lacks some. The sample carries about 150,000 clones, roughly 92% recorded once. Sequenced sample: blood. The receptors were sampled from a man aged 50-60 years in good health. Both conserved end residues are part of each CDR3. Each record gives: V gene, D gene, J gene, clone size, CDR3 protein, CDR3 DNA. A D gene is named only where the DNA matches it firmly. Only some rows state a clone size, as once, few, many or a class for expanded clones.

V: TRBV15
D: TRBD2
J: TRBJ2-1
size: .
CDR3: CATSRDLAGGYNEQFF
DNA: TGTGCCACCAGCAGAGATTTGGCGGGAGGGTACAATGAGCAGTTCTTC

V: TRBV6-5
D: .
J: TRBJ2-7
size: once
CDR3: CASSSPAMSAEQYF
DNA: TGTGCCAGCTCCTCGCCGGCGATGAGCGCCGAGCAGTACTTC

V: TRBV2
D: .
J: TRBJ1-2
size: .
CDR3: CASSDGGLGYGYTF
DNA: TGTGCCAGCAGTGACGGGGGGCTCGGCTATGGCTACACCTTC

V: TRBV28
D: .
J: TRBJ1-3
size: .
CDR3: CASSLKGSGNTIYF
DNA: TGTGCCAGCAGTTTAAAGGGGTCAGGAAACACCATATATTTT

V: TRBV9
D: .
J: TRBJ1-1
size: .
CDR3: CASSVGPGGRGTEAFF
DNA: TGTGCCAGCAGCGTAGGGCCCGGAGGGCGAGGCACTGAAGCTTTCTTT

V: TRBV5-6
D: TRBD1
J: TRBJ1-1
size: .
CDR3: CASSLEGARTEAFF
DNA: TGTGCCAGCAGCTTGGAGGGGGCGCGCACTGAAGCTTTCTTT

V: TRBV6-5
D: TRBD1
J: TRBJ1-5
size: .
CDR3: CASSLRQGVQPQHF
DNA: TGTGCCAGCAGTTTGAGACAGGGGGTTCAGCCCCAGCATTTT

V: TRBV27
D: .
J: TRBJ1-3
size: once
CDR3: CASSLRDPGSGNTIYF
DNA: TGTGCCAGCAGTTTAAGGGACCCGGGGTCTGGAAACACCATATATTTT

V: TRBV5-8
D: TRBD1
J: TRBJ1-2
size: .
CDR3: CASSLRDRNYGYTF
DNA: TGTGCCAGCAGCTTGAGGGACAGAAACTATGGCTACACCTTC

V: TRBV28
D: .
J: TRBJ1-4
size: .
CDR3: CASSLSSHEKLFF
DNA: TGTGCCAGCAGTTTATCGTCGCATGAAAAACTGTTTTTT

V: TRBV6-5
D: .
J: TRBJ1-3
size: .
CDR3: CASRSKPYSGNTIYF
DNA: TGTGCCAGCAGGTCTAAACCGTACTCTGGAAACACCATATATTTT

V: TRBV5-1
D: TRBD1
J: TRBJ1-2
size: .
CDR3: CASSIGGSGTASGYTF
DNA: TGCGCCAGCAGCATTGGGGGGTCCGGGACAGCTAGCGGCTACACCTTC

V: TRBV7-2
D: .
J: TRBJ1-1
size: .
CDR3: CASSLRTANTEAFF
DNA: TGTGCCAGCAGCTTGAGGACAGCGAACACTGAAGCTTTCTTT

V: TRBV5-4
D: TRBD1
J: TRBJ1-1
size: .
CDR3: CASSLAPLDRALVSAFF
DNA: TGTGCCAGCAGCTTGGCCCCCCTGGACAGGGCGTTAGTGTCTGCTTTCTTT

V: TRBV6-2/TRBV6-3
D: TRBD2
J: TRBJ2-3
size: once
CDR3: CASSWGLGTQYF
DNA: TGTGCCAGCAGTTGGGGACTAGGAACGCAGTATTTT

V: TRBV29-1
D: TRBD2
J: TRBJ2-7
size: .
CDR3: CSVQAGLSSYEQYF
DNA: TGCAGCGTGCAAGCGGGGCTCAGCTCCTACGAGCAGTACTTC

V: TRBV11-2
D: TRBD1
J: TRBJ1-2
size: .
CDR3: CASSLTGVGIGYTF
DNA: TGTGCCAGCAGCCTAACAGGGGTTGGTATTGGCTACACCTTC

V: TRBV28
D: .
J: TRBJ2-7
size: .
CDR3: CASSSWAGAAYEQYF
DNA: TGTGCCAGCAGTTCATGGGCGGGGGCGGCCTACGAGCAGTACTTC

V: TRBV15
D: .
J: TRBJ2-1
size: .
CDR3: CATSLDRSSYNEQFF
DNA: TGTGCCACCAGCCTTGACAGGAGCTCCTACAATGAGCAGTTCTTC

V: TRBV11-2
D: TRBD2
J: TRBJ2-5
size: .
CDR3: CASSLGGTSNFQETQYF
DNA: TGTGCCAGCAGCTTAGGCGGGACTAGTAACTTCCAAGAGACCCAGTACTTC

V: TRBV15
D: .
J: TRBJ1-4
size: .
CDR3: CATSTSGATNEKLFF
DNA: TGTGCCACCAGCACGTCTGGCGCAACTAATGAAAAACTGTTTTTT

V: TRBV10-3
D: TRBD2
J: TRBJ2-2
size: few
CDR3: CAISGGREKRTGELFF
DNA: TGTGCCATCAGTGGAGGGAGGGAGAAGAGAACCGGGGAGCTGTTTTTT

V: TRBV29-1
D: TRBD1
J: TRBJ2-2
size: .
CDR3: CSVQGAAGELFF
DNA: TGCAGCGTTCAGGGGGCTGCCGGGGAGCTGTTTTTT

V: TRBV6-5
D: TRBD1
J: TRBJ2-2
size: .
CDR3: CATGTNRGFTGELFF
DNA: TGTGCCACAGGAACTAACAGGGGGTTCACCGGGGAGCTGTTTTTT

V: TRBV18
D: .
J: TRBJ2-1
size: .
CDR3: CASSPPKDEQFF
DNA: TGTGCCAGCTCACCACCGAAGGATGAGCAGTTCTTC

V: TRBV3-1/TRBV3-2
D: TRBD2
J: TRBJ2-7
size: .
CDR3: CASSQEVSGGPYEQYF
DNA: TGTGCCAGCAGCCAAGAGGTATCGGGAGGGCCCTACGAGCAGTACTTC

V: TRBV7-9
D: TRBD1
J: TRBJ2-5
size: .
CDR3: CASSSGQGQETQYF
DNA: TGTGCCAGCAGCTCGGGACAGGGACAGGAGACCCAGTACTTC

V: TRBV6-1
D: .
J: TRBJ1-1
size: few
CDR3: CASSEAGPNTEAFF
DNA: TGTGCCAGCAGTGAAGCTGGGCCGAACACTGAAGCTTTCTTT

V: TRBV3-1/TRBV3-2
D: .
J: TRBJ2-3
size: once
CDR3: CASSHEEGRVFVYF
DNA: TGTGCCAGCAGCCATGAGGAAGGACGCGTTTTCGTTTATTTT

V: TRBV3-1/TRBV3-2
D: .
J: TRBJ2-4
size: .
CDR3: CASSQGQIKNIQYF
DNA: TGTGCCAGCAGCCAGGGCCAAATCAAAAACATTCAGTACTTC

V: TRBV5-6
D: TRBD1
J: TRBJ2-7
size: .
CDR3: CASSRSGTGGIEQYF
DNA: TGTGCCAGCAGCCGGTCCGGGACAGGGGGCATCGAGCAGTACTTC

V: TRBV5-1
D: TRBD1
J: TRBJ2-3
size: once
CDR3: CASSPRTGGAYTQYF
DNA: TGCGCCAGCAGCCCCCGGACAGGGGGCGCATATACGCAGTATTTT

V: TRBV4-1
D: .
J: TRBJ2-5
size: .
CDR3: CASSQSSTKETQYF
DNA: TGCGCCAGCAGCCAATCTTCTACTAAAGAGACCCAGTACTTC

V: TRBV15
D: .
J: TRBJ1-6
size: .
CDR3: CATSRDLSGQLASPLHF
DNA: TGTGCCACCAGCAGAGATTTATCGGGGCAGCTGGCTTCACCCCTCCACTTT

V: TRBV30
D: .
J: TRBJ2-1
size: once
CDR3: CAWRIRSSYNEQFF
DNA: TGTGCCTGGAGGATAAGGAGTTCCTACAATGAGCAGTTCTTC

V: TRBV3-1/TRBV3-2
D: TRBD2
J: TRBJ2-2
size: .
CDR3: CASSPRLAGTGELFF
DNA: TGTGCCAGCAGCCCTCGACTAGCGGGAACCGGGGAGCTGTTTTTT

V: TRBV28
D: .
J: TRBJ2-7
size: few
CDR3: CASSPEVAPYEQYF
DNA: TGTGCCAGCAGCCCCGAGGTGGCACCCTACGAGCAGTACTTC

V: TRBV19
D: TRBD2
J: TRBJ2-7
size: .
CDR3: CASSMGGSSTYEQYF
DNA: TGTGCCAGTAGTATGGGGGGGAGTAGCACCTACGAGCAGTACTTC

V: TRBV19
D: TRBD2
J: TRBJ2-3
size: .
CDR3: CASALGTSATSDTQYF
DNA: TGTGCCAGCGCCCTCGGGACTAGCGCCACTTCAGATACGCAGTATTTT

V: TRBV3-1/TRBV3-2
D: TRBD2
J: TRBJ2-1
size: .
CDR3: CASSQTTSGQYNEQFF
DNA: TGTGCCAGCAGCCAAACCACTAGCGGCCAATACAATGAGCAGTTCTTC

V: TRBV11-3
D: .
J: TRBJ2-1
size: .
CDR3: CASSQGSYNEQFF
DNA: TGTGCCAGCAGCCAGGGTTCCTACAATGAGCAGTTCTTC

V: TRBV27
D: .
J: TRBJ1-2
size: .
CDR3: CASSLSKPGYGYTF
DNA: TGTGCCAGCAGTTTATCAAAGCCCGGCTATGGCTACACCTTC

V: TRBV5-1
D: .
J: TRBJ1-5
size: .
CDR3: CASRPDTHQPQHF
DNA: TGCGCCAGCAGGCCGGACACCCACCAGCCCCAGCATTTT

V: TRBV6-5
D: .
J: TRBJ1-4
size: .
CDR3: CASRPYSELEKLFF
DNA: TGTGCCAGCAGGCCCTACAGTGAACTTGAAAAACTGTTTTTT

V: TRBV7-9
D: .
J: TRBJ2-7
size: few
CDR3: CASSSRAYEQYF
DNA: TGTGCCAGCAGCTCCAGGGCCTACGAGCAGTACTTC

V: TRBV3-1/TRBV3-2
D: .
J: TRBJ1-6
size: once
CDR3: CASSLRGADSPLHF
DNA: TGTGCCAGCAGCCTGCGGGGGGCCGATTCACCCCTCCACTTT

V: TRBV3-1/TRBV3-2
D: .
J: TRBJ2-7
size: .
CDR3: CASSQALRQAVYF
DNA: TGTGCCAGCAGCCAAGCCCTTAGACAGGCCGTGTACTTC